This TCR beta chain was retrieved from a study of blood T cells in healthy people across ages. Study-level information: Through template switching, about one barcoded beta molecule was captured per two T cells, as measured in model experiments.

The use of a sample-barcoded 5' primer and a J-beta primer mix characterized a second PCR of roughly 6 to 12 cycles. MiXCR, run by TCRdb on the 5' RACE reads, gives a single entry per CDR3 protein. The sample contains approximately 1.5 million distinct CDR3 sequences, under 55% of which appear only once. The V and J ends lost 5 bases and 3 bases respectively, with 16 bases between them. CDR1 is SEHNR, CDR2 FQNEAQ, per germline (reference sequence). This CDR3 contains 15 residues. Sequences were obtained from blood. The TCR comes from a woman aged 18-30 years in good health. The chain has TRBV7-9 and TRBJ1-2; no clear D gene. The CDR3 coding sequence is TGTGCCAGCAGCGACTTGGTCAGTGATGACTATGGCTACACCTTC. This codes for CASSDLVSDDYGYTF.